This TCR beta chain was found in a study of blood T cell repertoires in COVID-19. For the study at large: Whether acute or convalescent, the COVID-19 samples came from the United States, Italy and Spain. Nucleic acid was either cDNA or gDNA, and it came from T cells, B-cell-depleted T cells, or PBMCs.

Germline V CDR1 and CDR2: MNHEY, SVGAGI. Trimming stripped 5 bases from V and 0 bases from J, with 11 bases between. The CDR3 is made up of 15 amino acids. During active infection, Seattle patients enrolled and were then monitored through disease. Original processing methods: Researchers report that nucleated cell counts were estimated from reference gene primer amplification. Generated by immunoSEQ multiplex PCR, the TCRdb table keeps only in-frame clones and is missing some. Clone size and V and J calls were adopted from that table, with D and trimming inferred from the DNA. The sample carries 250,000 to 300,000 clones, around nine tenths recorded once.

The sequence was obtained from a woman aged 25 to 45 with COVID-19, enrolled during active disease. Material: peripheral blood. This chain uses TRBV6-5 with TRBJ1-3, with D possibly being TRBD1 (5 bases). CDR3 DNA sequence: TGTGCCAGCAGTCCACAGGTTAACTCTGGAAACACCATATATTTT. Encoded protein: CASSPQVNSGNTIYF.